This paragraph reports one T cell receptor beta chain. Per the study methods: Filtering was not the same, since immunoSEQ gave junction-only sequences without quality scores. Sequenced by immunoSEQ multiplex PCR; TCRdb stores in-frame clones only, minus some. From that table come the V and J calls and clone size; the DNA was used to work out D and trimming. The sample has 2 million to 2.5 million clones; approximately 93% are singletons. This sample stems from a study of shared clonotypes between healthy human individuals. Germline assignment: CDR1 SGHTA and CDR2 FQGNSA. There are 14 residues in the CDR3. V lost 2 bases and J 3 bases, leaving 10 bases between the germline ends.

J is TRBJ1-1 and V is TRBV7-2; no clear D gene. The origin of this receptor is a man aged 18 to 30 in good health. Some clones in this sample may be carry-over from other donors' samples. Material for sequencing was naive CD4+ T cells from PBMCs. Described subset: CD45RA+ positively selected. This chain's CDR3 is CASSLIPLYTEAFF. The CDR3 DNA reads TGTGCCAGCAGCTTAATCCCGCTGTACACTGAAGCTTTCTTT.